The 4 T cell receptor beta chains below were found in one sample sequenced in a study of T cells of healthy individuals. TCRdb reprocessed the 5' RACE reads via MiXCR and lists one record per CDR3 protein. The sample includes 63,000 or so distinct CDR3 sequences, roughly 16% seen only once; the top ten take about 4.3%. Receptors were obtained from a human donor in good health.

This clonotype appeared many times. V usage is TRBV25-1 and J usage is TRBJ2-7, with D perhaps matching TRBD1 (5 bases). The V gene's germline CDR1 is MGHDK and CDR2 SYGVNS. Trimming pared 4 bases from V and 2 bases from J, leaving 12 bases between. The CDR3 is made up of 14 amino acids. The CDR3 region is CASSGMDKTYEQYF. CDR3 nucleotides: TGTGCCAGCAGTGGGATGGACAAGACCTACGAGCAGTACTTC.

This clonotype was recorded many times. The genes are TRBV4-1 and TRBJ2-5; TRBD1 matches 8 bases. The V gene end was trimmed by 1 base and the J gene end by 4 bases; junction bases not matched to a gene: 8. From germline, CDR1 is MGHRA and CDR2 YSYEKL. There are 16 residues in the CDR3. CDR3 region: CASSQGRQGLRETQYF. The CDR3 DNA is TGCGCCAGCAGCCAAGGGAGACAGGGGTTGCGAGAGACCCAGTACTTC.

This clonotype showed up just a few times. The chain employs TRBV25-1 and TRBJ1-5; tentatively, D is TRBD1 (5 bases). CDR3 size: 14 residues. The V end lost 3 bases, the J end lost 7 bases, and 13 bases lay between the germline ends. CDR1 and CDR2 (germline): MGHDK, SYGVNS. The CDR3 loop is CASSEGRGRQPQHF. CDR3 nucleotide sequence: TGTGCCAGCAGTGAGGGTAGGGGTCGGCAGCCCCAGCATTTT.

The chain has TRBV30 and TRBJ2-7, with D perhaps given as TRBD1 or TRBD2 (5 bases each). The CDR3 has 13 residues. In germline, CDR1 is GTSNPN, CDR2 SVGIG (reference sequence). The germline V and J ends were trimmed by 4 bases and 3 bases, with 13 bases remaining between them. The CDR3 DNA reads TGTGCCTGGACAACCGGGACCATCTACGAGCAGTACTTC. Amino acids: CAWTTGTIYEQYF.